This T cell receptor (beta chain) was obtained from a study of T cell repertoires in cytomegalovirus infection. Background on the study: In public TCR beta signatures, there were indications of both CMV infection and matching HLA type.

V shed 3 bases and J shed 5 bases, with 17 bases lying between them. The CDR3 consists of 15 residues. Germline-derived CDR1 and CDR2 are SEHNR and FQNEAQ (reference sequence). TCRdb reprocessed the reads with MiXCR, giving one entry per CDR3 protein. The sample has hundreds of thousands of distinct CDR3 sequences; 20% to 25% are singletons. The material sequenced was CD8+ T cells from PBMCs. The rearrangement uses TRBV7-9 and TRBJ2-7; D uncertain. The clonotype comes from a human donor in good health (CMV status not recorded). Some clones in this sample may be carry-over from other donors' samples. CDR3 DNA sequence: TGTGCCAGCAGCTTCGCCCCCGGGCTGTACCACGAGCAGTACTTC. Translating gives CASSFAPGLYHEQYF.